The rows below give T cell receptor beta chains drawn from one sample of a study of blood T cell repertoires in COVID-19. Here immunoSEQ multiplex PCR was the method, and the copy in TCRdb shows in-frame clones only, minus some. Of around 130,000 clones listed, roughly 84% are singletons. Sequencing was done on a sample of PBMCs or T cells enriched from blood (not recorded which). Source of these receptors: a woman aged 25 to 39 who had recovered from COVID-19. CDR3s include the opening cysteine and the closing phenylalanine or tryptophan. Each record gives: CDR3 DNA, CDR3 protein, V gene, D gene, clone size, CDR3 length, J gene. D genes are given only for firm matches. Only part of the rows carry a size: once, few, many, or a class if the clone is expanded.

CDR3nt: TGCAGCGTTGGAGGACAGCTCTATGGCTACACCTTC; CDR3aa: CSVGGQLYGYTF; v_gene: TRBV29-1; d_gene: -; abundance: -; len: 12; j_gene: TRBJ1-2
CDR3nt: TGTGCCATCAGCCGCCTAGCGGACGAGACCCAGTACTTC; CDR3aa: CAISRLADETQYF; v_gene: TRBV10-3; d_gene: TRBD2; abundance: -; len: 13; j_gene: TRBJ2-5
CDR3nt: TGTGCCAGCAGCCAAATCCTACTAGCGGGAGGAACCGGGGAGCTGTTTTTT; CDR3aa: CASSQILLAGGTGELFF; v_gene: TRBV14; d_gene: TRBD2; abundance: -; len: 17; j_gene: TRBJ2-2
CDR3nt: TGTGCCAGCAGCCGGGTAGCGGGAGCCGGAGAGACCCAGTACTTC; CDR3aa: CASSRVAGAGETQYF; v_gene: TRBV7-6; d_gene: TRBD2; abundance: -; len: 15; j_gene: TRBJ2-5
CDR3nt: TGCAGCGCTAGGACAGCCCGCAATCAGCCCCAGCATTTT; CDR3aa: CSARTARNQPQHF; v_gene: TRBV29-1; d_gene: -; abundance: once; len: 13; j_gene: TRBJ1-5
CDR3nt: TGTGCCAGCAGCTTGGGCCCAGGGGACACCTACGAGCAGTACTTC; CDR3aa: CASSLGPGDTYEQYF; v_gene: TRBV5-5; d_gene: -; abundance: -; len: 15; j_gene: TRBJ2-7
CDR3nt: TGTGCCAGTAGGAGTACAGGCAATGGTGAAAAACTGTTTTTT; CDR3aa: CASRSTGNGEKLFF; v_gene: TRBV19; d_gene: -; abundance: -; len: 14; j_gene: TRBJ1-4
CDR3nt: TGTGCCACCAGTGATCCCACAGGGGCGATGGACGAGCAGTACTTC; CDR3aa: CATSDPTGAMDEQYF; v_gene: TRBV24-1; d_gene: TRBD1; abundance: -; len: 15; j_gene: TRBJ2-7
CDR3nt: TGTGCAAGTCGCCCATACTACCGTTTAAACACCATATATTTT; CDR3aa: CASRPYYRLNTIYF; v_gene: TRBV12-2; d_gene: -; abundance: -; len: 14; j_gene: TRBJ1-3
CDR3nt: TGTGCCAGCAGTGGGCCCTCGACTGCCTACGAGCAGTACTTC; CDR3aa: CASSGPSTAYEQYF; v_gene: TRBV2; d_gene: -; abundance: -; len: 14; j_gene: TRBJ2-7
CDR3nt: TGCGCCAGCAGCCTCGGTGGGCCGAACACTGAAGCTTTCTTT; CDR3aa: CASSLGGPNTEAFF; v_gene: TRBV5-1; d_gene: -; abundance: -; len: 14; j_gene: TRBJ1-1
CDR3nt: TGTGCCAGCAGCTTGGTGGGACAGGGTATGAGGGAGCAGTACTTC; CDR3aa: CASSLVGQGMREQYF; v_gene: TRBV5-4; d_gene: TRBD1; abundance: -; len: 15; j_gene: TRBJ2-7
CDR3nt: TGCGCCAGCAGCCAAGTTGCCGGGATCGACTATGGCTACACCTTC; CDR3aa: CASSQVAGIDYGYTF; v_gene: TRBV4-1; d_gene: -; abundance: -; len: 15; j_gene: TRBJ1-2
CDR3nt: TGTGCCAGCAGTGGGACTCTCGGAGATACGCAGTATTTT; CDR3aa: CASSGTLGDTQYF; v_gene: TRBV28; d_gene: -; abundance: few; len: 13; j_gene: TRBJ2-3
CDR3nt: TGTGCCAGCAGCCACCCCAGGGGTAGTGAAAAACTGTTTTTT; CDR3aa: CASSHPRGSEKLFF; v_gene: TRBV7-8; d_gene: -; abundance: -; len: 14; j_gene: TRBJ1-4
CDR3nt: TGTGCTAGCAGCCCCCGGCAATCTAGCGAGCAGTACTTC; CDR3aa: CASSPRQSSEQYF; v_gene: TRBV7-7; d_gene: -; abundance: -; len: 13; j_gene: TRBJ2-7
CDR3nt: TGTGCCAGCAGCCCCCCCGGTCGGGGGGAGACCCAGTACTTC; CDR3aa: CASSPPGRGETQYF; v_gene: TRBV5-6; d_gene: -; abundance: once; len: 14; j_gene: TRBJ2-5
CDR3nt: TGTGCCATCAGTGAACCGACTAGCGGGACATTCACAGATACGCAGTATTTT; CDR3aa: CAISEPTSGTFTDTQYF; v_gene: TRBV10-3; d_gene: TRBD2; abundance: -; len: 17; j_gene: TRBJ2-3
CDR3nt: TGTGCCAGCAGGGAGACGGGTAGGGAAAAACTGTTTTTT; CDR3aa: CASRETGREKLFF; v_gene: TRBV2; d_gene: -; abundance: -; len: 13; j_gene: TRBJ1-4
CDR3nt: TGTGCCAGCAGCCCTGACAGGGGAGTAGAAAAACTGTTTTTT; CDR3aa: CASSPDRGVEKLFF; v_gene: TRBV7-2; d_gene: TRBD1; abundance: -; len: 14; j_gene: TRBJ1-4
CDR3nt: TGTGCCAGCAGCCCTAGCGGGAGAAACACCGGGGAGCTGTTTTTT; CDR3aa: CASSPSGRNTGELFF; v_gene: TRBV27; d_gene: TRBD2; abundance: -; len: 15; j_gene: TRBJ2-2
CDR3nt: TGTGCCAGCAGTCTGCCCGGGACAGGGAGCACCGGGGAGCTGTTTTTT; CDR3aa: CASSLPGTGSTGELFF; v_gene: TRBV28; d_gene: TRBD1; abundance: -; len: 16; j_gene: TRBJ2-2
CDR3nt: TGTGCCACCAGTCCCGGGGAACTCTCACTCTATGGCTACACCTTC; CDR3aa: CATSPGELSLYGYTF; v_gene: TRBV24-1; d_gene: -; abundance: -; len: 15; j_gene: TRBJ1-2
CDR3nt: TGTGCCAGCAGCTTTTGGAGAGGCCACGAGCAGTACTTC; CDR3aa: CASSFWRGHEQYF; v_gene: TRBV3-1/TRBV3-2; d_gene: -; abundance: -; len: 13; j_gene: TRBJ2-7
CDR3nt: TGTGCCAGCAGGCCCCCAGGGGAGAGGCAGCCCCAGCATTTT; CDR3aa: CASRPPGERQPQHF; v_gene: TRBV27; d_gene: -; abundance: -; len: 14; j_gene: TRBJ1-5
CDR3nt: TGTGCCAGCAGTCTTAGGGTCTCGGGGGGAGGCTACACCTTC; CDR3aa: CASSLRVSGGGYTF; v_gene: TRBV28; d_gene: -; abundance: -; len: 14; j_gene: TRBJ1-2
CDR3nt: TGTGCCAGCAGCATCCGACAGGGAGTTGCCGGGGAGCTGTTTTTT; CDR3aa: CASSIRQGVAGELFF; v_gene: TRBV7-8; d_gene: TRBD1; abundance: -; len: 15; j_gene: TRBJ2-2
CDR3nt: TGTGCCAGCAGTGACAGGGCGGGAGGCACAGATACGCAGTATTTT; CDR3aa: CASSDRAGGTDTQYF; v_gene: TRBV6-4; d_gene: TRBD2; abundance: medium-sized; len: 15; j_gene: TRBJ2-3
CDR3nt: TGTGCCAGCAGCTTGGGCCAGGGTGCCCCTATTCGTCAGCCCCAGCATTTT; CDR3aa: CASSLGQGAPIRQPQHF; v_gene: TRBV5-8; d_gene: -; abundance: -; len: 17; j_gene: TRBJ1-5
CDR3nt: TGTGCCAGCAGCTCATATACAGTTTCCTACGAGCAGTACTTC; CDR3aa: CASSSYTVSYEQYF; v_gene: TRBV7-9; d_gene: -; abundance: -; len: 14; j_gene: TRBJ2-7
CDR3nt: TGTGCCAGTTCGCAGGGAGCGGGAGAAGGCTACACCTTC; CDR3aa: CASSQGAGEGYTF; v_gene: TRBV6-5; d_gene: -; abundance: -; len: 13; j_gene: TRBJ1-2
CDR3nt: TGTGCCACCAGCAGAGATCTAAGCACAGATACGCAGTATTTT; CDR3aa: CATSRDLSTDTQYF; v_gene: TRBV15; d_gene: -; abundance: -; len: 14; j_gene: TRBJ2-3
CDR3nt: TGTGCCAGTAGCCCCGGGACAGGGTTAGATGGCTACACCTTC; CDR3aa: CASSPGTGLDGYTF; v_gene: TRBV19; d_gene: TRBD1; abundance: -; len: 14; j_gene: TRBJ1-2
CDR3nt: TGCGCCAGCAGCCATCTCGGGACAGGTCCTTCCTACACCTTC; CDR3aa: CASSHLGTGPSYTF; v_gene: TRBV4-3; d_gene: TRBD1; abundance: -; len: 14; j_gene: TRBJ1-2
CDR3nt: TGTGCCAGCAGTCGCGAATGGGCCGACTCTGGGGCCAACGTCCTGACTTTC; CDR3aa: CASSREWADSGANVLTF; v_gene: TRBV6-6; d_gene: -; abundance: few; len: 17; j_gene: TRBJ2-6
CDR3nt: TGTGCCAGCAGCCGGGACAGGGGGCATGGAAACACCATATATTTT; CDR3aa: CASSRDRGHGNTIYF; v_gene: TRBV6-5; d_gene: TRBD1; abundance: -; len: 15; j_gene: TRBJ1-3
CDR3nt: TGTGCCAGCAGCTTAAGGACTAGACCCTACGAGCAGTACTTC; CDR3aa: CASSLRTRPYEQYF; v_gene: TRBV7-8; d_gene: TRBD2; abundance: -; len: 14; j_gene: TRBJ2-7
CDR3nt: TGCGCCAGCAGCTCCCTAACAGGGGATGGTGGCTACACCTTC; CDR3aa: CASSSLTGDGGYTF; v_gene: TRBV5-1; d_gene: TRBD1; abundance: many; len: 14; j_gene: TRBJ1-2
CDR3nt: TGTGCCAGCAGCTCCTCCAGAGGGGGAGTCTACAATGAGCAGTTCTTC; CDR3aa: CASSSSRGGVYNEQFF; v_gene: TRBV7-2; d_gene: -; abundance: -; len: 16; j_gene: TRBJ2-1
CDR3nt: TGCGCCAGCAGCCCACCGGCAGGGATCCACGAGCAGTACTTC; CDR3aa: CASSPPAGIHEQYF; v_gene: TRBV5-1; d_gene: -; abundance: -; len: 14; j_gene: TRBJ2-7